This T cell receptor beta chain was recovered during a study of shared clonotypes between healthy human individuals. Study background: Each donor had three CD4 naive, three CD4 memory, two CD8 naive and one CD8 memory plate. Study findings and constraints: Although depth was large, rarefaction showed that sequencing of the sorted subsets was incomplete.

The table came from immunoSEQ multiplex PCR; TCRdb's copy has only in-frame clones and leaves some out. The sample has 2 million to 2.5 million clones, 85% to 95% seen once. Each of the donors was a healthy adult who was HIV-negative and had not had a recent acute infection or vaccination. This clone showed up just once. What it binds is not known. J lost 6 bases, V lost 5 bases, and 7 bases had no gene match. The CDR3 consists of 13 residues. Germline lookup yields CDR1 GTSNPN and CDR2 SVGIG (reference sequence). The chain is built from TRBV30 and TRBJ2-7; 10 bases fit TRBD1. The receptor was derived from a man younger than 35 in good health. Some clones in this sample may be carry-over from other donors' samples. Input material: naive CD4+ T cells from PBMCs. Described subset: CD45RA+ positively selected. The CDR3 DNA sequence: TGTGCCTGGGGGGGACAGGGGTATCGCGAGCAGTACTTC. Residues: CAWGGQGYREQYF.